Listed below are T cell receptor beta chains from one sample, sequenced in a study of T cell repertoires in ileal Crohn's disease. Generated by immunoSEQ multiplex PCR, the TCRdb table keeps only in-frame clones and is missing some. Here the sample spans more than 3,500 clones, about 79% being singletons. Sequencing was done on a sample of ileal tissue. Every receptor here comes from an adult with Crohn's disease. CDR3s include the opening cysteine and the closing phenylalanine or tryptophan.

TRBJ1-2,TRBV7-9,CASSRQDNYGYTF
TRBJ2-7,TRBV6-5,CASRTTQGPYEQYF
TRBJ1-5,TRBV2,CASSNRASNQPQHF
TRBJ1-6,TRBV19,CASTVGGSSPLHF
TRBJ1-5,TRBV18,CASSPGQGIGQPQHF
TRBJ2-3,TRBV4-2,CASSHGDLATDTQYF
TRBJ1-4,TRBV18,CASSPGATNEKLFF
TRBJ2-1,TRBV5-1,CASSLAPGSSNEQFF
TRBJ1-5,TRBV19,CASRSRSIHQPQHF
TRBJ2-7,TRBV2,CASTKTPGQAAEQYF
TRBJ1-4,TRBV10-3,CAISESRGNEKLFF
TRBJ1-2,TRBV5-1,CASSLGEHGYTF
TRBJ2-1,TRBV5-5,CASSLGAGGVDEQFF
TRBJ1-3,TRBV19,CASSTKGGGNTIYF
TRBJ1-6,TRBV10-2,CASSEHGVLRSPLHF
TRBJ2-6,TRBV19,CASSMGGSGANVLTF
TRBJ2-7,TRBV6-1,CASRKLTVTYEQYF
TRBJ1-4,TRBV4-1,CASSPWGQGRGKLFF
TRBJ2-7,TRBV27,CASSLRGSPYEQYF
TRBJ2-3,TRBV7-2,CASAELLSTDTQYF
TRBJ1-2,TRBV6-5,CASSSLGTGTDYGYTF
TRBJ1-2,TRBV27,CASSSTRTGIYGYTF
TRBJ1-2,TRBV5-1,CASSGSDSNYYGYTF
TRBJ2-3,TRBV6-1,CASSEGLRWDTQYF
TRBJ1-2,TRBV13,CASSYLGTANYGYTF
TRBJ1-5,TRBV25-1,CASSERQSNQPQHF
TRBJ2-2,TRBV5-4,CASSLDSTGELFF